This TCR beta chain was documented in a study of regulatory T cells in long-lasting Graves disease. Study-level findings and limits: Few sampled subjects may have lowered accuracy.

This clonotype was seen a few times. The antigen is not known. Both iRepertoire HTBI primers and Arm-PCR of CDR3 regions were used to build the TCR beta libraries. MiXCR, applied by TCRdb to the multiplex PCR reads, yields one record per CDR3 protein. The sample includes roughly 400,000 distinct CDR3 sequences, around 21% of them seen just once. The time point: persistent/refractory GD, antithyroid drugs over 5 years with positive TRAb. TCR sequences were obtained from RNA taken from PBMCs. This receptor was taken from a female donor with Graves disease. The sequences come from peripheral blood mononuclear cells (PBMCs), collected when the disease was refractory, from a patient treated with antithyroid drugs.

The CDR3 DNA follows: TGTGCCAGCAGCTTAGGAACCACCCCCGACGAGCAGTACTTC. Protein sequence: CASSLGTTPDEQYF. V is TRBV7-6 and J is TRBJ2-7; D call uncertain. This CDR3 region has 14 residues. Trimming left V 1 base short and J 5 bases short, with 12 bases between. Germline V gene data show CDR1 as SGHVS and CDR2 as FNYEAQ.